This T cell receptor beta chain was retrieved from a study of T cells after yellow fever vaccination. Overall study context: SMART-Seq v4 Ultra Low Input prepared the low-cell-number fractions. Study findings and constraints: Researchers cautioned that FACS-sorted repertoires could harbor abundant clonotypes contaminating from the bulk population.

TCR cDNA, made by 5'RACE template switching, carried an added universal primer site and UMIs. TCRdb independently ran MiXCR on the 5' RACE reads; one entry per CDR3 protein. The sample holds roughly 79,000 distinct CDR3 sequences, 7.3% seen once. This clonotype occurred many times. Its antigen is still unknown. The receptor comes from a man aged 18 to 30 who received the YFV17D yellow fever vaccine. The specimen comprised CD8+ T cells sorted from PBMCs, sampled 10 to 11 days after the first yellow fever vaccination.

CDR3 protein: CASSQGSATNEKLFF. The CDR3 bases are TGTGCCAGCAGCCAAGGCTCAGCGACTAATGAAAAACTGTTTTTT. The chain carries TRBV14 and TRBJ1-4; D is unclear. Germline lookup yields CDR1 SGHDN and CDR2 FVKESK. V lost 1 base to trimming and J lost 2 bases, with 8 bases between them. The CDR3 loop spans 15 amino acids.